This T cell receptor (beta chain) is drawn from a study of T cell repertoires in cytomegalovirus infection. Study-wide background: Based on public TCR beta signatures, there were indications of CMV infection and of a matching HLA type.

MiXCR, run by TCRdb on the reads, gives a single entry per CDR3 protein. The table includes fewer than 950,000 distinct CDR3 sequences, 30% to 35% detected once. This clonotype has just a few counts. Its antigen remains unidentified. The CDR3 is made up of 18 amino acids. Germline CDR1 and CDR2: SGHNT and YENEEA. V trimming: 0 bases; J trimming: 2 bases; junction bases outside the gene matches: 9. The starting material was cultured CD8+ T cells from PBMCs, obtained from culture after CMV antigen stimulation. This TCR was sampled from a human donor in good health (CMV status not recorded). Some clones in this sample may be carry-over from other donors' samples. The rearrangement uses TRBV11-3 and TRBJ2-7; 11 bases agree with TRBD2. CDR3 in amino acids: CASSLEVAGGPVAYEQYV. The CDR3 region has the DNA TGTGCCAGCAGCTTAGAGGTAGCGGGGGGGCCGGTAGCCTACGAGCAGTACGTC.